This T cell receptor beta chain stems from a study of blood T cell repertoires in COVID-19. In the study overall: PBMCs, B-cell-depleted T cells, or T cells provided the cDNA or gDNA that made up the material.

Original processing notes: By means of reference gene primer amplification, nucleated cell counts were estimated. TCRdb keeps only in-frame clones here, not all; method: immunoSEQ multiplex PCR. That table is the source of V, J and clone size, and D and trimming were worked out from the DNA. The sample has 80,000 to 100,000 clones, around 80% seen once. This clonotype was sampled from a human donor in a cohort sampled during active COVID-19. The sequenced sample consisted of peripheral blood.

CDR3 DNA: TGCAGCGTTCGGACGGGAGACCAGTACTTC. Protein: CSVRTGDQYF. V gene TRBV29-1 combines with J gene TRBJ2-5; a weak D match, TRBD2 (6 bases). Germline lookup yields CDR1 SQVTM and CDR2 ANQGSEA. The CDR3 length is 10 residues. Deletions cut 5 bases from V and 10 bases from J, with 11 bases between. Full variable domain (remainder filled in from reference TRBV29-1 and TRBJ2-5): SAVISQKPSRDICQRGTSLTIQCQVDSQVTMMFWYRQQPGQSLTLIATANQGSEATYESGFVIDKFPISRPNLTFSTLTVSNMSPEDSSIYLCSVRTGDQYFGPGTRLLVL.